This TCR beta chain came from a study of cytomegalovirus exposure and HLA in healthy donors. Here immunoSEQ multiplex PCR was the method, and the copy in TCRdb shows in-frame clones only, minus some. This repertoire shows about 260,000 clones, roughly 88% found once; its top ten account for approximately 3%. From germline, CDR1 is SQVTM and CDR2 ANQGSEA. The CDR3 is 14 residues long. Losses at the gene ends were 1 base for V and 6 bases for J; bases not matched to a gene: 9. The genes are TRBV29-1 and TRBJ2-7; 7 bases are a match to TRBD2. The sequence was obtained from a woman aged 25-40 years in good health and CMV-seronegative. The material sequenced was PBMCs. This CDR3 is CSVEGGRELGEQYF. The CDR3 DNA follows: TGCAGCGTTGAAGGCGGGCGGGAGTTAGGCGAGCAGTACTTC.